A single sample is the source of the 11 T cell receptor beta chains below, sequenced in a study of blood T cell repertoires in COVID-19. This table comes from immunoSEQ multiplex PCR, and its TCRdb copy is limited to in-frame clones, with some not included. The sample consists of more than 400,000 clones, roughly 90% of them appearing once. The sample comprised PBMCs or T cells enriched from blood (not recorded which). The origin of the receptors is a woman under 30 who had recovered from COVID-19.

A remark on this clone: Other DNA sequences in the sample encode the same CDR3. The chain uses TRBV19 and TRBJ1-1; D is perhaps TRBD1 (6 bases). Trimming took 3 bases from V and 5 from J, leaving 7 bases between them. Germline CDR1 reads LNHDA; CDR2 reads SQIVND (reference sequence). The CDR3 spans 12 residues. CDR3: CASSITGTEAFF. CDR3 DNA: TGTGCCAGTAGTATTACAGGGACTGAAGCTTTCTTT.

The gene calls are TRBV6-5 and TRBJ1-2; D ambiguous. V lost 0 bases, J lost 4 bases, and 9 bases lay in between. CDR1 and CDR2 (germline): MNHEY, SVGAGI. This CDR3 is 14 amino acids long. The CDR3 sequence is CASSYSTVAYGYTF. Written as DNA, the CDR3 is TGTGCCAGCAGTTACTCCACGGTAGCCTATGGCTACACCTTC.

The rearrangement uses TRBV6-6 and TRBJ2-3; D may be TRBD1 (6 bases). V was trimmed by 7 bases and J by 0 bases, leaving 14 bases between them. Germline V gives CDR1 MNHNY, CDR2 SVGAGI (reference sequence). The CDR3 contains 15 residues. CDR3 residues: CASTQVGASTDTQYF. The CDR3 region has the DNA TGTGCCAGCACCCAAGTGGGGGCTAGCACAGATACGCAGTATTTT.

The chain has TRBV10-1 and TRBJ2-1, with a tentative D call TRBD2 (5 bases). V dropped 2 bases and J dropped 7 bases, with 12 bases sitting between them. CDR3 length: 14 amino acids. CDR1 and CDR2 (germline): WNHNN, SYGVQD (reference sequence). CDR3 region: CASSELLASNEQFF. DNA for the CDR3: TGCGCCAGCAGTGAGCTTCTAGCTAGTAATGAGCAGTTCTTC.

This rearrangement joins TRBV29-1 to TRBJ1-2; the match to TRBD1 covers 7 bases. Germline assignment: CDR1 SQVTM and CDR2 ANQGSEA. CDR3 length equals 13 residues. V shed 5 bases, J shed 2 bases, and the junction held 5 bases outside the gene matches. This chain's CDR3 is CSVPWTGNYGYTF. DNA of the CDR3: TGCAGCGTTCCATGGACAGGAAACTATGGCTACACCTTC. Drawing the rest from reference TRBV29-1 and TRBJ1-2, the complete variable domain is SAVISQKPSRDICQRGTSLTIQCQVDSQVTMMFWYRQQPGQSLTLIATANQGSEATYESGFVIDKFPISRPNLTFSTLTVSNMSPEDSSIYLCSVPWTGNYGYTFGSGTRLTVV.

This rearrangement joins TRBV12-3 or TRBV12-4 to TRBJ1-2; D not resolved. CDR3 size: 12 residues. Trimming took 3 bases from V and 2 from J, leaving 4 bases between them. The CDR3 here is CASSLENYGYTF. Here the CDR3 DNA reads TGTGCCAGCAGTTTGGAGAACTATGGCTACACCTTC.

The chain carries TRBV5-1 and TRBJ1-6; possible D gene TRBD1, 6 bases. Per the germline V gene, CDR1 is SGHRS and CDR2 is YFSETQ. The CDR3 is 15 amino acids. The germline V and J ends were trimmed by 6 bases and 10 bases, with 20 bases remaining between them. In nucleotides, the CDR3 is TGCGCCAGCAACGTCCCCCGGGACATCAGATCACCCCTCCACTTT. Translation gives CASNVPRDIRSPLHF.

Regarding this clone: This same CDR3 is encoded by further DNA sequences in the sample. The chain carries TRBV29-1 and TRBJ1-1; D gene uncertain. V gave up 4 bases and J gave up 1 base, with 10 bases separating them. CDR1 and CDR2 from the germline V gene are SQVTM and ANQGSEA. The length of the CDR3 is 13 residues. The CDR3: CSVVGRANTEAFF. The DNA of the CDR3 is TGCAGCGTTGTTGGGAGGGCGAACACTGAAGCTTTCTTT.

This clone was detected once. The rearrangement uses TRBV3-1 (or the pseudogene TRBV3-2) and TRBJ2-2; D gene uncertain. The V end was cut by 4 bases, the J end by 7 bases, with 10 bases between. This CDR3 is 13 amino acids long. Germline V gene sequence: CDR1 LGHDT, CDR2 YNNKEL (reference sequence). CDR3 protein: CASSRSNGGELFF. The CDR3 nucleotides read TGTGCCAGCAGCCGTAGCAACGGCGGGGAGCTGTTTTTT.

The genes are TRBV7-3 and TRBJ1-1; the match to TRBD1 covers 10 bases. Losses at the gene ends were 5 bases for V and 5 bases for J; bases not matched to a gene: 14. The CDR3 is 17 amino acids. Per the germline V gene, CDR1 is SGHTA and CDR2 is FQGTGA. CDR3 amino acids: CASSPGDPGQGFTEAFF. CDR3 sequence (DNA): TGTGCCAGCAGCCCCGGGGATCCGGGACAGGGGTTTACTGAAGCTTTCTTT. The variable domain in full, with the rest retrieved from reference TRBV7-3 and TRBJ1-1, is GAGVSQTPSNKVTEKGKYVELRCDPISGHTALYWYRQSLGQGPEFLIYFQGTGAADDSGLPNDRFFAVRPEGSVSTLKIQRTERGDSAVYLCASSPGDPGQGFTEAFFGQGTRLTVV.

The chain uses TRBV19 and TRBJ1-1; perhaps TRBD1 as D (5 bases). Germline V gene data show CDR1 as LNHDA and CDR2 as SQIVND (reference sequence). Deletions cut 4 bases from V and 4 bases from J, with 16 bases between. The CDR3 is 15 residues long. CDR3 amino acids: CASSKGREPSTEAFF. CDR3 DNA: TGTGCCAGTAGTAAGGGGCGGGAACCTAGCACTGAAGCTTTCTTT.